The subject of this entry is one T cell receptor (beta chain). The antigen is unknown. The record originates from a study of T cell responses to AZD1222 COVID-19 vaccine. Overall study findings and caveats: Nearly half of the spike-specific TCRs reportedly recognize variant regions that carry no mutations. Seropositive status at baseline applied to only five to seven AZD1222 recipients. Donors in the cohort were predominantly white British and more often female, and clonal diversity was possibly underestimated.

The CDR3 length is 11 residues. Germline loops: CDR1 LGHNA, CDR2 YNFKEQ. V was clipped by 3 bases and J by 7 bases, with 6 bases between them. The protocol was immunoSEQ multiplex PCR, while the TCRdb copy is restricted to in-frame clones and leaves out a portion. The sample lists roughly 160,000 clones, roughly nine tenths occurring once. Specimen: peripheral blood, collected on day 0 of AZD1222 vaccination. The TCR sequence derives from an adult in good health. The rearrangement uses TRBV4-2 and TRBJ2-5; D is possibly TRBD2 (6 bases). The CDR3 sequence: CASSQGGTQYF. The CDR3 nucleotides read TGTGCCAGCAGCCAGGGGGGGACCCAGTACTTC.